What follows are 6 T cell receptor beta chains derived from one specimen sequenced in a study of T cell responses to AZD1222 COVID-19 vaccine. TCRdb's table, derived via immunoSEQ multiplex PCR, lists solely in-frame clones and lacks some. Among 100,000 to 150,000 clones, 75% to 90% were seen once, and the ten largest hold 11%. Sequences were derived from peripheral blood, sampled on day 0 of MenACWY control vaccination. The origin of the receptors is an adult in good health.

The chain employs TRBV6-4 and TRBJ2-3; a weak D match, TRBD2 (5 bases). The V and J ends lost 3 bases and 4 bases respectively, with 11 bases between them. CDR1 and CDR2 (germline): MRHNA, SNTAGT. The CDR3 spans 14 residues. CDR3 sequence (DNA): TGTGCCAGCAGTGATGGGAGCGACTCAGATACGCAGTATTTT. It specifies CASSDGSDSDTQYF.

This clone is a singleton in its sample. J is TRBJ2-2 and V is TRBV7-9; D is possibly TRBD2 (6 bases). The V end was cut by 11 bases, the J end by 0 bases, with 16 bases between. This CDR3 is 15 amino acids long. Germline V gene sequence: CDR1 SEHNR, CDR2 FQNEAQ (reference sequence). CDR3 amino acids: CASRWASANTGELFF. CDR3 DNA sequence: TGTGCCTCGAGATGGGCTAGCGCGAACACCGGGGAGCTGTTTTTT. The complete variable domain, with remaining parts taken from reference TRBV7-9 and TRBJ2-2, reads DTGVSQNPRHKITKRGQNVTFRCDPISEHNRLYWYRQTLGQGPEFLTYFQNEAQLEKSRLLSDRFSAERPKGSFSTLEIQRTEQGDSAMYLCASRWASANTGELFFGEGSRLTVL.

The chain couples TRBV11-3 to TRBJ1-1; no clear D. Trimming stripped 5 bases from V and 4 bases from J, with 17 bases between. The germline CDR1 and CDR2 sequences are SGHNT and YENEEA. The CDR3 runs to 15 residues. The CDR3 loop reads CASSLPQAVTTEAFF. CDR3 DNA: TGTGCCAGCAGCCTCCCACAAGCTGTCACCACTGAAGCTTTCTTT.

This CDR3 reads CASSVEDFKSPLHF. The CDR3, as DNA: TGTGCCAGCAGCGTGGAGGACTTTAAATCACCCCTCCACTTT. This chain joins TRBV9 and TRBJ1-6; D uncertain. V was trimmed by 2 bases and J by 10 bases, leaving 13 bases between them. This CDR3 has 14 amino acids. Looked up from germline, CDR1 is SGDLS and CDR2 is YYNGEE.

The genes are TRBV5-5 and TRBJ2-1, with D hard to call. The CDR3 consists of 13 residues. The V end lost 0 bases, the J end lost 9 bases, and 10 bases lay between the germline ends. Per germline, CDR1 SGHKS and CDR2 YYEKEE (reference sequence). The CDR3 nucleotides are TGTGCCAGCAGCTTGGGACACCGTCTTGAGCAGTTCTTC. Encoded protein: CASSLGHRLEQFF.

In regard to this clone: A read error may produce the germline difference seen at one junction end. CDR3 nucleotide sequence: TGTGCCAGCAGGGAAGACTGGACAGGGCGGATCTATGGCTACACCTTC. This codes for CASREDWTGRIYGYTF. J is TRBJ1-2 and V is TRBV6-1; 8 nucleotides align to TRBD1. This CDR3 region has 16 residues. Per the germline V gene, CDR1 is MNHNS and CDR2 is SASEGT.